This T cell receptor beta chain was obtained from a study of T cells in Graves' hyperthyroidism and ophthalmopathy. Across the whole study: Peripheral blood was secured at the point of initial diagnosis, before any treatment. Notes on the study in general: Most expanded thyroid clonotypes above 0.001 also appeared in blood.

This clonotype was found a few times. The antigen is undetermined. The V gene lost 3 bases and the J gene lost 5 bases, with 16 bases spanning the gap. CDR1 MDHEN and CDR2 SYDVKM come from the germline V gene. The CDR3 sequence is 15 residues long. The investigators amplified TCR beta CDR3 regions from RNA transcripts. A first-round RT-PCR of the TCR CDR3 used the HTBI primer set. MiXCR was run by TCRdb on the multiplex PCR reads, yielding one entry per CDR3 protein. This table has under 350,000 distinct CDR3 sequences, 15% to 20% appearing once. This sequence originates from a woman in her forties or fifties with Graves' hyperthyroidism. This chain joins TRBV28 and TRBJ2-5; D might be TRBD2 (6 bases). Sequencing used blood. The CDR3 spells CASSFQLAGRETQYF. The CDR3 nucleotides read TGTGCCAGCAGTTTCCAGCTAGCAGGGAGGGAGACCCAGTACTTC.